This T cell receptor (beta chain) was recovered during a study of cytomegalovirus exposure and HLA in healthy donors. General observations from the study: TCR beta sequences numbering over 15,000 were associated with HLA alleles at 0.05 false discovery rate in a later analysis.

The germline gives CDR1 MNHNS, CDR2 SASEGT. This CDR3 region has 15 residues. J was trimmed by 0 bases and V by 2 bases; bases with no gene match: 3. In the case of this clone: Antigen unknown.

The PCR made use of 60 Vbeta and 13 Jbeta primers. The repertoire was sequenced with immunoSEQ multiplex PCR; TCRdb's copy has only in-frame clones and lacks some. The table shows about 140,000 clones, with about 86% occurring only once. Sequencing input: PBMCs. The receptor was derived from a man aged 35 to 55 in good health and CMV-seropositive. The rearrangement links TRBV6-1 to TRBJ1-1; the match to TRBD1 covers 7 bases. The CDR3 region has the DNA TGTGCCAGCAGTGAAATGGGGACAGTGAACACTGAAGCTTTCTTT. It codes for CASSEMGTVNTEAFF.